This is a list of T cell receptor beta chains from one sample in a study of T cell clones after liver transplantation. Assay: immunoSEQ multiplex PCR; the TCRdb copy retains only in-frame clones and omits some. The sample shows approximately 50,000 clones, approximately 71% of them seen only once. The sample in question was CD4+ T cells from blood, obtained 54 months after liver transplant. All receptors come from a human patient who received a liver transplant. Some T cells may be supplied by the graft donor. Both conserved end residues are part of each CDR3. A D gene is named only where the DNA matches it firmly. Expanded clones get a size class; other rows say once, few or many, or leave the size out.

NA	TRBD2	TRBV11-2	TRBJ2-3	CASSLLAGGGNTDTQYF	TGTGCCAGCAGCTTACTAGCGGGGGGCGGAAATACAGATACGCAGTATTTT
NA	TRBD1	TRBV11-2	TRBJ2-5	CASSSLRGREETQYF	TGTGCCAGCAGCTCCCTGAGGGGGCGCGAAGAGACCCAGTACTTC
NA	NA	TRBV6-6	TRBJ1-1	CASSYVGLGRNEAFF	TGTGCCAGCAGTTATGTGGGATTAGGACGGAATGAAGCTTTCTTT
NA	TRBD1	TRBV28	TRBJ1-6	CASSPGGQGNSPLHF	TGTGCCAGCAGTCCCGGGGGACAGGGGAATTCACCCCTCCACTTT
NA	TRBD1	TRBV2	TRBJ1-2	CASTGGQGIGGYTF	TGTGCCAGCACCGGGGGACAGGGAATTGGAGGCTACACCTTC
NA	TRBD1	TRBV9	TRBJ1-5	CASSPTGGNQPQHF	TGTGCCAGCAGCCCGACAGGGGGGAATCAGCCCCAGCATTTT
NA	TRBD2	TRBV28	TRBJ2-7	CASRQQGGFDYEQYF	TGTGCCAGCAGACAGCAGGGAGGGTTCGACTACGAGCAGTACTTC
NA	TRBD1	TRBV28	TRBJ1-2	CASSLLGQGSYGYTF	TGTGCCAGCAGTTTACTGGGACAGGGATCCTATGGCTACACCTTC
NA	NA	TRBV7-2	TRBJ1-4	CASSPNTGLGEKLFF	TGTGCCAGCAGCCCTAATACAGGGTTGGGAGAAAAACTGTTTTTT
NA	TRBD1	TRBV28	TRBJ1-5	CASKEQGETVVQPQHF	TGTGCCAGCAAAGAACAGGGGGAAACTGTCGTTCAGCCCCAGCATTTT
NA	NA	TRBV30	TRBJ2-4	CAWSGGAGNIQYF	TGTGCCTGGAGTGGGGGGGCAGGAAACATTCAGTACTTC
few	NA	TRBV30	TRBJ1-4	CAWKAGEKLFF	TGTGCCTGGAAGGCAGGGGAAAAACTGTTTTTT
NA	NA	TRBV2	TRBJ1-4	CASSEAGWSEKLFF	TGTGCCAGCAGTGAGGCAGGGTGGTCCGAAAAACTGTTTTTT
medium-sized	NA	TRBV6-5	TRBJ2-7	CASQTQYEQYF	TGTGCCAGCCAAACACAGTACGAGCAGTACTTC